This TCR beta chain was identified during a study of beta chain features in type 1 diabetes. Study observations and caveats: PCR might preferentially amplify shorter templates, equally in patients and controls. Insertions at VDJ junctions were less frequent in type 1 diabetes patients. These patients also deleted more nucleotides at the same junctions.

Expressed TCRB transcripts were sequenced because the entire RNA isolate underwent reverse transcription. Method: immunoSEQ multiplex PCR; TCRdb's copy keeps in-frame clones and lacks some. The sample yields some 330,000 clones, approximately 11% seen once. Comments on this clone: What it binds is unknown.

Sequencing was carried out using naive CD4+ T cells from blood. The TCR was taken from a woman in her 30s in good health.

The DNA of the CDR3 is TGTGCCAGCAGCAAAGGGGGCGGGAAGGACTACGAGCAGTACTTC. Translation: CASSKGGGKDYEQYF. J is TRBJ2-7 and V is TRBV21-1; TRBD2, the table's D call, lacks a check against the DNA. TRBV21-1 is a recognized pseudogene. The CDR3 loop spans 15 amino acids.